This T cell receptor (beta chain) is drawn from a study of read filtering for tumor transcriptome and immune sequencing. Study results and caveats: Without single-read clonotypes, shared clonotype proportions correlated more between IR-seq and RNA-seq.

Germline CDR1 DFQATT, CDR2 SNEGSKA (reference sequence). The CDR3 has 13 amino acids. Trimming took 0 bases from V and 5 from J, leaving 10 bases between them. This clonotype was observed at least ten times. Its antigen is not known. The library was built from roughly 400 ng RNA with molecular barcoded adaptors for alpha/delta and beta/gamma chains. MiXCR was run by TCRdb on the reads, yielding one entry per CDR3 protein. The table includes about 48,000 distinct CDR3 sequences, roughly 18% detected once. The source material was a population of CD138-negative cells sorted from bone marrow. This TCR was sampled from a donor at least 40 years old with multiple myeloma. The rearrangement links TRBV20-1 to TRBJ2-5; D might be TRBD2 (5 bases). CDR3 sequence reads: CSAREGARETQYF. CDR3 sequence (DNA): TGCAGTGCTAGAGAGGGAGCCAGGGAGACCCAGTACTTC.